This entry features one T cell receptor (beta chain) sequence. This sample was included in a study of blood T cell repertoires in COVID-19. In the study overall: The United States, Italy and Spain were the sources of the acute and convalescent COVID-19 samples. Sources were T cells, B-cell-depleted T cells, or PBMCs; the material itself was cDNA or gDNA.

Per the study methods: Scientists estimated how many nucleated cells there were by amplifying reference gene primers. Data came from immunoSEQ multiplex PCR; TCRdb stores just in-frame clones and leaves some out. The V and J calls and clone size were taken over from that table, and D and trimming were inferred from the DNA. The sample comprises 200,000 to 300,000 clones, 75% to 90% of which are singletons, and more than 25% rests with the top ten. Looked up from germline, CDR1 is MNHEY and CDR2 is SVGAGI. The CDR3 is 15 residues long. The J segment lost 6 bases and the V segment lost 6 bases, leaving 9 bases of the junction unmatched.

Sequencing used peripheral blood. This receptor was taken from a man aged 35-49 years with acute or convalescent COVID-19. The rearrangement links TRBV6-5 to TRBJ2-1, with 9 nucleotides matching TRBD1. The CDR3 region is CASSSWTGARNEQFF. The DNA for the CDR3 is TGTGCCAGCAGCTCCTGGACAGGGGCGCGCAATGAGCAGTTCTTC.